These T cell receptor beta chains were read from a single sample in a study of T-cell reconstitution after alpha-beta-depleted transplantation in children. TCRdb processed the PCR reads anew with MiXCR; each CDR3 protein has one entry. The table shows hundreds of thousands of distinct CDR3 sequences, with about an eighth occurring only once. Here the sequenced sample was PBMCs, taken before TCRalphabeta/CD19-depleted stem cell transplant. The receptors originated from a girl aged 2 to 9 with congenital amegakaryocytic thrombocytopenia, due to receive a stem cell transplant. CDR3s leave out the opening cysteine and the closing phenylalanine or tryptophan. Each record gives: CDR3 length, J gene, V gene, CDR3 protein.

13,TRBJ2-5,TRBV20-1,SATPFRLYQETQY
10,TRBJ2-2,TRBV5-1,ASTYLTGELF
11,TRBJ2-1,TRBV10-3,AIGAGSYNEQF
13,TRBJ2-3,TRBV12-3/TRBV12-4,ASNLSGLGADTQY
11,TRBJ2-1,TRBV27,ASSFGGGYEQF
13,TRBJ2-1,TRBV20-1,SANFPGLATNEQF
14,TRBJ2-7,TRBV5-1,ASSRGLAGAHYEQY
12,TRBJ2-1,TRBV25-1,ASKYSGSVDEQF
13,TRBJ2-1,TRBV9,ASSASDGWFDEQF
14,TRBJ2-1,TRBV25-1,ASSSTSGSTYNEQF